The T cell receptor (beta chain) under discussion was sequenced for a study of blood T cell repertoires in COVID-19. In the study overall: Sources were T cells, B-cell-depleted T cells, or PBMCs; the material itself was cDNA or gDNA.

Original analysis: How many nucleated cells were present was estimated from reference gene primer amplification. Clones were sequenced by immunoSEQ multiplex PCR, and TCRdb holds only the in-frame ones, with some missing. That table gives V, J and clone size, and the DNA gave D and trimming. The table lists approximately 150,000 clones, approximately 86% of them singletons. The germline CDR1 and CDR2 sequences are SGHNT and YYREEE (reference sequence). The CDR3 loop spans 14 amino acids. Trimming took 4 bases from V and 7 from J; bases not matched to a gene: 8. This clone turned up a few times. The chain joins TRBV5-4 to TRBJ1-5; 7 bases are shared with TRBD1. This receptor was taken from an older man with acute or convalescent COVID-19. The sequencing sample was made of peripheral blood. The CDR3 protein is CASSPRQGEQPQHF. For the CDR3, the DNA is TGTGCCAGCAGCCCCCGGCAGGGGGAACAGCCCCAGCATTTT. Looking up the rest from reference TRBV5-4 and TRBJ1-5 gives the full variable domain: ETGVTQSPTHLIKTRGQQVTLRCSSQSGHNTVSWYQQALGQGPQFIFQYYREEENGRGNFPPRFSGLQFPNYSSELNVNALELDDSALYLCASSPRQGEQPQHFGDGTRLSIL.